This T cell receptor beta chain was retrieved from a study of cytomegalovirus exposure and HLA in healthy donors. PCR involved 60 Vbeta and 13 Jbeta primers. The repertoire was sequenced with immunoSEQ multiplex PCR; TCRdb's copy has only in-frame clones and lacks some. The sample records about 160,000 clones, 70% to 80% being singletons. Overall study findings and caveats: Confirmation in vitro established that three CMV-associated chains were specific for CMV antigens.

As to this clone: Its target is unknown.

Sequencing used PBMCs. This receptor was taken from a man aged 55 to 69 in good health and CMV-seronegative.

DNA of the CDR3: TGTGCCAGTAGTATTATACTAGCGGGGAACCAAGAGACCCAGTACTTC. This codes for CASSIILAGNQETQYF. The chain couples TRBV19 to TRBJ2-5; 10 bases are shared with TRBD2. Per germline, CDR1 LNHDA and CDR2 SQIVND (reference sequence). Losses at the gene ends were 3 bases for V and 0 bases for J; bases not matched to a gene: 4. CDR3 length: 16 residues.